One sample yielded the 18 T cell receptor beta chains listed below, sequenced in a study of post-analysis software for immune sequencing data. Prepared TCR beta cDNA libraries contained unique molecular identifiers. TCRdb passed the PCR reads through MiXCR, listing each CDR3 protein once. Counted here are some 700,000 distinct CDR3 sequences, roughly three fifths occurring once; the ten biggest clones make up over 9%. Their specific antigens are unknown. Whole-study findings and limits: Patients showed TRBV5-6, TRBV5-1 and TRBV20-1 among 4 or 5 TRBV segments more frequent than in controls.

The sequenced sample was blood. The receptors originated from a girl aged 2 to 9 with multiple sclerosis.

The gene calls are TRBV7-6 and TRBJ2-1, with a tentative D call TRBD1 (6 bases). V was shortened by 2 bases and J by 5 bases, with 13 bases between the two germline ends. Germline V gene sequence: CDR1 SGHVS, CDR2 FNYEAQ. The CDR3 extends over 15 amino acids. Written as DNA, the CDR3 is TGTGCCAGCAGCTTACCGATGTCAGGGGACAATGAGCAGTTCTTC. It yields the protein CASSLPMSGDNEQFF.

The chain recombines TRBV12-3 or TRBV12-4 with TRBJ2-7, with TRBD2 matching over 9 bases. Losses at the gene ends were 4 bases for V and 3 bases for J; bases not matched to a gene: 10. The CDR3 covers 16 residues. The DNA for the CDR3 is TGTGCCAGCAGTTCCCAAGGCGGGAGGGCCCGCTACGAGCAGTACTTC. Translated, it gives CASSSQGGRARYEQYF.

The V gene is TRBV5-1, the J gene TRBJ2-6; no clear D gene. Trimming pared 0 bases from V and 0 bases from J, leaving 16 bases between. The CDR3 length is 19 residues. CDR1 is SGHRS, CDR2 YFSETQ, per germline. CDR3 region: CASSLEAPGGPSGANVLTF. DNA of the CDR3: TGCGCCAGCAGCTTGGAGGCACCGGGCGGTCCCTCTGGGGCCAACGTCCTGACTTTC.

V gene TRBV21-1 combines with J gene TRBJ1-1; the table's D call of TRBD1 was not tested on the DNA. TRBV21-1 is annotated as a pseudogene. This CDR3 spans 19 amino acids. The CDR3 sequence is CASSKVCGFRGGEDTEAFF. CDR3 DNA sequence: TGTGCCAGCAGCAAAGTCTGTGGGTTCAGGGGGGGCGAGGACACTGAAGCTTTCTTT.

This clonotype was counted only a few times. This chain connects TRBV29-1 to TRBJ2-5; D may correspond to TRBD1 or TRBD2 (6 bases each). The J call may be mistaken, given a closer DNA end match to TRBJ2-7. The CDR3 is made up of 13 amino acids. The V gene's germline CDR1 is SQVTM and CDR2 ANQGSEA. The CDR3 DNA follows: TGCAGCGCCGTGCCCGGGGGCGGTTACGAGCAGTACTTC. It specifies CSAVPGGGYEQYF.

This clonotype was counted between two and nine times. The chain has TRBV18 and TRBJ2-7; the D call may be TRBD1 or TRBD2 (9 bases each). V lost 3 bases and J lost 2, with 20 bases in between. The germline gives CDR1 KGHSH, CDR2 LQKENI. The length of the CDR3 is 17 residues. CDR3 region: CASSPGQGRLAAYEQYF. The CDR3 bases are TGTGCCAGCTCACCGGGACAGGGTCGACTAGCGGCCTACGAGCAGTACTTC.

The sample holds a few counts of this clonotype. J is TRBJ2-7 and V is TRBV29-1; D remains unclear. CDR1 is SQVTM, CDR2 ANQGSEA, per germline. Trimming cost V 2 bases and J 3 bases, with 5 bases left between them. The CDR3 length is 11 residues. As DNA, the CDR3 is TGCAGCGTTGAATGGGACTACGAGCAGTACTTC. Its protein product is CSVEWDYEQYF.

V and J are TRBV12-3 or TRBV12-4 and TRBJ2-1; TRBD2 matches at 11 bases. The CDR3 runs to 15 residues. The J segment lost 3 bases and the V segment lost 6 bases, leaving 4 bases of the junction unmatched. CDR3 sequence: CASRPSGGFYNEQFF. The CDR3, as DNA: TGTGCCAGCAGGCCTAGCGGGGGGTTCTACAATGAGCAGTTCTTC.

This sequence joins TRBV5-6 and TRBJ1-6; TRBD1 is a possible D gene (5 bases). CDR3 length: 15 amino acids. Germline V gives CDR1 SGHDT, CDR2 YYEEEE. V gave up 4 bases and J gave up 7 bases, with 15 bases separating them. The CDR3 sequence: CASSLRDGWNSPLHF. The CDR3 nucleotides read TGTGCCAGCAGCCTCAGGGACGGCTGGAATTCACCCCTCCACTTT.

This clonotype showed up just a few times. The chain carries TRBV29-1 and TRBJ2-7, with no clear D. Germline loops: CDR1 SQVTM, CDR2 ANQGSEA. V was trimmed by 7 bases and J by 0 bases, leaving 10 bases between them. The CDR3 runs to 12 residues. The CDR3 here is CSAQQHSYEQYF. The DNA of the CDR3 is TGCAGCGCGCAGCAACACTCCTACGAGCAGTACTTC.

The rearrangement uses TRBV20-1 and TRBJ1-4; the D gene is possibly TRBD1 (6 bases). CDR1 and CDR2 from the germline V gene are DFQATT and SNEGSKA (reference sequence). The CDR3 is 13 residues long. Trimming took off 3 bases at V and 8 bases at J, with 13 bases between the two ends. Here the CDR3 DNA reads TGCAGTGCTAGTGGGGGGCAGGTGGAAAAACTGTTTTTT. Amino acid sequence: CSASGGQVEKLFF.

The chain joins TRBV29-1 to TRBJ1-2; D gene ambiguous. This CDR3 has 12 amino acids. V lost 6 bases and J lost 4, with 12 bases in between. Germline values: CDR1 SQVTM, CDR2 ANQGSEA. The CDR3 DNA follows: TGCAGCGTCCACGACGCCTCCTATGGCTACACCTTC. It specifies CSVHDASYGYTF.

The V call is TRBV13, the J call TRBJ2-7; 7 nucleotides match TRBD2. Trimming took 3 bases from V and 6 from J; bases not matched to a gene: 8. The CDR3 contains 14 residues. The germline CDR1 and CDR2 sequences are PRHDT and FYEKMQ (reference sequence). The CDR3 loop is CASSFLAGAGEQYF. The CDR3 coding sequence is TGTGCCAGCAGCTTCTTGGCGGGAGCTGGCGAGCAGTACTTC.

This clonotype was seen just once. The chain is built from TRBV5-1 and TRBJ2-1; tentatively, D is TRBD1 or TRBD2 (5 bases each). Germline V gene lookup returns CDR1 SGHRS and CDR2 YFSETQ. The ends were cut back, 1 base at V and 5 bases at J, with 13 bases in the middle. The CDR3 is 15 amino acids. The CDR3 loop is CASSLYFWGNNEQFF. Written as DNA, the CDR3 is TGCGCCAGCAGCTTGTATTTTTGGGGGAACAATGAGCAGTTCTTC.

The chain recombines TRBV9 with TRBJ2-6, with D hard to call. The V gene lost 3 bases and the J gene lost 0 bases, with 16 bases spanning the gap. CDR3 length equals 18 residues. Looked up from germline, CDR1 is SGDLS and CDR2 is YYNGEE. The CDR3 protein is CASSAYTGPGSGANVLTF. The CDR3 region has the DNA TGTGCCAGCAGCGCCTATACTGGGCCAGGCTCTGGGGCCAACGTCCTGACTTTC.

In the case of this clonotype: A much larger clone differs from this one at a single base, so this may be a read error. The conserved closing phenylalanine or tryptophan is absent in this CDR3, likely reflecting a read error. V gene TRBV6-1 combines with J gene TRBJ2-1; D gene unclear. CDR3 length: 15 amino acids. Trimming left V 4 bases short and J 1 base short, with 11 bases between. Germline V gene sequence: CDR1 MNHNS, CDR2 SASEGT. For the CDR3, the DNA is TGTGCCAGCAGTGTGGACGGTGAATCCTACAATGAGCAGTTCCTC. Translated, it gives CASSVDGESYNEQFL.

This clonotype was observed a few times. The rearrangement links TRBV5-1 to TRBJ2-5, with 9 bases matching TRBD1. The DNA end is more similar to TRBJ2-7, so the J call may be wrong. CDR1 and CDR2 from the germline V gene are SGHRS and YFSETQ. The CDR3 totals 15 residues. In DNA, the CDR3 is TGCGCCAGCAGCTTGGGCGGGACAGGGTGGAACGAGCAGTACTTC. It encodes CASSLGGTGWNEQYF.

This rearrangement joins TRBV27 to TRBJ2-5; 8 nucleotides agree with TRBD1. The germline V gene has CDR1 MNHEY and CDR2 SMNVEV (reference sequence). There are 16 residues in the CDR3. With 0 bases clipped from V and 4 bases from J, the junction kept 7 bases outside the gene matches. The CDR3 protein is CASSLSGAGGRETQYF. The CDR3 nucleotides read TGTGCCAGCAGTTTATCTGGGGCAGGGGGCCGAGAGACCCAGTACTTC.